A single sample is the source of the 25 T cell receptor beta chains below, sequenced in a study of CD4+ T cells in melanoma. The repertoire was sequenced with immunoSEQ multiplex PCR; TCRdb's copy has only in-frame clones and lacks some. The sample contains some 10,000 clones, about two thirds of which appear only once. Sample: cells from a culture (not recorded whether cultured in vitro). Every receptor here comes from a human donor with melanoma.

The V gene is TRBV29-1, the J gene TRBJ2-7; tentatively, D is TRBD2 (6 bases). Trimming removed 4 bases from V and 4 bases from J, with 11 bases in between. CDR1 SQVTM and CDR2 ANQGSEA come from the germline V gene. The length of the CDR3 is 12 residues. CDR3 sequence: CSVGPGLYEQYF. CDR3 bases: TGCAGCGTTGGACCGGGACTGTACGAGCAGTACTTC.

The rearrangement links TRBV7-9 to TRBJ1-5; 7 positions agree with TRBD1. V shed 5 bases, J shed 1 base, and the junction held 8 bases outside the gene matches. Germline CDR1 is SEHNR and CDR2 is FQNEAQ (reference sequence). The CDR3 length is 16 residues. Written as DNA, the CDR3 is TGTGCCAGCAGCCGTGGACAGGCAGGGAGCAATCAGCCCCAGCATTTT. Its protein is CASSRGQAGSNQPQHF. The full variable domain, completed using reference TRBV7-9 and TRBJ1-5, is DTGVSQNPRHKITKRGQNVTFRCDPISEHNRLYWYRQTLGQGPEFLTYFQNEAQLEKSRLLSDRFSAERPKGSFSTLEIQRTEQGDSAMYLCASSRGQAGSNQPQHFGDGTRLSIL.

The CDR3 reads CASSRAGSSYEQYF. The CDR3 nucleotides are TGTGCCAGCAGTCGAGCGGGTAGCTCCTACGAGCAGTACTTC. The chain joins TRBV2 to TRBJ2-7; TRBD2 might be the D (6 bases). Germline CDR1 and CDR2: SNHLY and FYNNEI. V was cut by 5 bases and J by 0 bases, with 11 bases left in between. This CDR3 has 14 residues.

This clone qualifies as medium-sized. The genes are TRBV11-3 and TRBJ2-1; D is unresolved. CDR3 length: 12 amino acids. CDR1 is SGHNT, CDR2 YENEEA, per germline. V gave up 0 bases and J gave up 6 bases, with 3 bases separating them. Here the CDR3 DNA reads TGTGCCAGCAGCTTAGATAGCAATGAGCAGTTCTTC. Its translation is CASSLDSNEQFF.

The V gene is TRBV6-6, the J gene TRBJ2-2; D gene ambiguous. Germline CDR1 is MNHNY and CDR2 is SVGAGI (reference sequence). V was pared by 2 bases and J by 7 bases, with 14 bases between. The CDR3 length is 15 residues. The chain's CDR3 is CASSYGRRIVGELFF. The CDR3 bases are TGTGCCAGCAGTTACGGACGGAGAATAGTCGGGGAGCTGTTTTTT.

This clone was counted only a few times. The chain uses TRBV2 and TRBJ2-5, with D possibly being TRBD2 (5 bases). From germline, CDR1 is SNHLY and CDR2 FYNNEI. The CDR3 extends over 14 amino acids. The ends were cut back, 5 bases at V and 1 base at J, with 11 bases in the middle. The CDR3 coding sequence is TGTGCCAGCAGTTTACCGGGGTCCCAAGAGACCCAGTACTTC. Its translation is CASSLPGSQETQYF.

The rearrangement links TRBV5-1 to TRBJ1-2; D remains unclear. The CDR3 has 13 residues. CDR1 and CDR2 from the germline V gene are SGHRS and YFSETQ. Trimming took 5 bases from V and 7 from J, leaving 15 bases between them. The CDR3 here is CASRFDIHSGYTF. CDR3 coding DNA: TGCGCCAGCAGGTTTGATATCCACTCTGGCTACACCTTC.

The rearrangement links TRBV4-1 to TRBJ2-3; D is possibly TRBD2 (7 bases). Germline assignment: CDR1 MGHRA and CDR2 YSYEKL. V lost 1 base and J 4 bases, leaving 15 bases between the germline ends. The CDR3 totals 16 residues. The CDR3 DNA reads as TGCGCCAGCAGCCAAGGTCTAGGGGGGGGAGCAGATACGCAGTATTTT. This gives the protein CASSQGLGGGADTQYF.

The V gene is TRBV4-1, the J gene TRBJ1-4, with D hard to call. Between the trimmed V and J ends, which lost 0 bases and 0 bases, there was a span of 2 bases. The CDR3 runs to 14 residues. The V gene's germline CDR1 is MGHRA and CDR2 YSYEKL. The CDR3 region is CASSQDATNEKLFF. The DNA of the CDR3 is TGCGCCAGCAGCCAAGACGCAACTAATGAAAAACTGTTTTTT.

A word on this clone: Other DNA variants within this sample encode the same CDR3. The CDR3 nucleotides are TGTGCCAGTCACAGTGGGGTCAATTCACCCCTCCACTTT. This translates into CASHSGVNSPLHF. The V call is TRBV2, the J call TRBJ1-6; D remains ambiguous. V lost 9 bases, J lost 7 bases, and 13 bases lay in between. Germline V gene data show CDR1 as SNHLY and CDR2 as FYNNEI. The CDR3 extends over 13 amino acids.

The rearrangement joins TRBV10-1 to TRBJ2-3; 10 nucleotides agree with TRBD2. The ends lost 4 bases at V and 3 bases at J; junction bases unmatched: 1. Germline V lookup: CDR1 WNHNN, CDR2 SYGVQD (reference sequence). This CDR3 has 14 amino acids. CDR3 amino acids: CASSVSGGTDTQYF. CDR3 DNA: TGCGCCAGCAGTGTTAGCGGGGGGACAGATACGCAGTATTTT.

This clone was recorded a few times. The gene calls are TRBV4-1 and TRBJ1-1, with D hard to call. V lost 3 bases to trimming and J lost 1 base, with 6 bases between them. Germline CDR1 is MGHRA and CDR2 is YSYEKL. The CDR3 consists of 13 residues. CDR3 nucleotide sequence: TGCGCCAGCAGCCACCCTAGGAACACTGAAGCTTTCTTT. Protein: CASSHPRNTEAFF.

This chain uses TRBV5-4 with TRBJ2-6, with a tentative D call TRBD1 (6 bases). The CDR3 sequence is 14 residues long. Germline CDR1 is SGHNT and CDR2 is YYREEE (reference sequence). Trimming removed 4 bases from V and 3 bases from J, with 8 bases in between. CDR3: CASSKGVGANVLTF. CDR3 coding DNA: TGTGCCAGCAGCAAGGGGGTTGGGGCCAACGTCCTGACTTTC.

This clone was detected once. The rearrangement uses TRBV28 and TRBJ2-7, with TRBD1 matching over 8 bases. The CDR3 length is 15 residues. CDR1 is MDHEN and CDR2 is SYDVKM in the germline V gene. With 5 bases clipped from V and 3 bases from J, the junction kept 9 bases outside the gene matches. This CDR3 reads CASSGTGSIIYEQYF. The DNA for the CDR3 is TGTGCCAGCAGTGGGACAGGATCGATAATCTACGAGCAGTACTTC.

The rearrangement uses TRBV4-2 and TRBJ2-6, with a weak D call TRBD1 (6 bases). The CDR3 contains 17 residues. The ends were cut back, 1 base at V and 1 base at J, with 11 bases in the middle. Germline CDR1 is LGHNA and CDR2 is YNFKEQ. The CDR3 DNA sequence: TGTGCCAGCAGCCAAGGCACAGGGAAATCTGGGGCCAACGTCCTGACTTTC. Its translation is CASSQGTGKSGANVLTF.

This chain joins TRBV19 and TRBJ2-1; 8 bases map to TRBD1. The CDR3 totals 13 residues. Germline V lookup: CDR1 LNHDA, CDR2 SQIVND (reference sequence). V was pared by 7 bases and J by 8 bases, with 7 bases of the junction left unmatched. The CDR3 nucleotides are TGTGCCAGTACCAGGACAGGGAGCGATGAGCAGTTCTTC. This codes for CASTRTGSDEQFF.

CDR3 protein: CASSLRGPPYEQYF. Written as DNA, the CDR3 is TGTGCCAGCAGTCTACGAGGCCCTCCCTACGAGCAGTACTTC. The J gene is TRBJ2-7, the V gene TRBV28; no clear D. Germline CDR1 is MDHEN and CDR2 is SYDVKM. V was trimmed by 5 bases and J by 2 bases, leaving 13 bases between them. The CDR3 covers 14 residues.

In this sample, this clone turned up a few times. The rearrangement uses TRBV2 and TRBJ1-2; 8 positions agree with TRBD1. Looked up from germline, CDR1 is SNHLY and CDR2 is FYNNEI. This CDR3 has 15 residues. V lost 3 bases and J lost 0; bases outside the gene matches: 3. As DNA, the CDR3 is TGTGCCAGCAGTGACCCAGGGGGCCCTAACTATGGCTACACCTTC. This encodes CASSDPGGPNYGYTF. The full variable domain, rest sourced from reference TRBV2 and TRBJ1-2, is EPEVTQTPSHQVTQMGQEVILRCVPISNHLYFYWYRQILGQKVEFLVSFYNNEISEKSEIFDDQFSVERPDGSNFTLKIRSTKLEDSAMYFCASSDPGGPNYGYTFGSGTRLTVV.

This clone has a single count. The chain has TRBV7-6 and TRBJ2-5; D is tentatively TRBD1 or TRBD2 (6 bases each). The CDR3 sequence is 15 residues long. V lost 4 bases, J lost 5 bases, and 17 bases lay in between. The V gene's germline CDR1 is SGHVS and CDR2 FNYEAQ. The CDR3 DNA is TGTGCCAGCAGCTCGTTTGGGGGGCGTTGGGAGACCCAGTACTTC. It translates to CASSSFGGRWETQYF.

The gene calls are TRBV5-1 and TRBJ2-1, with TRBD2 matching over 9 bases. Trimming at V came to 2 bases and at J to 7 bases, leaving 7 bases not matched to a gene. There are 15 residues in the CDR3. Germline V CDR1 and CDR2: SGHRS, YFSETQ. This CDR3 reads CASSLTGAGGNEQFF. The CDR3, as DNA: TGCGCCAGCAGCTTAACCGGGGCGGGGGGGAATGAGCAGTTCTTC.

This clone was seen only a few times. The chain recombines TRBV4-1 with TRBJ1-1; D unresolved. Germline CDR1 is MGHRA and CDR2 is YSYEKL. With 2 bases removed from V and 4 bases from J, the gap between germline ends came to 11 bases. CDR3 size: 14 residues. CDR3: CASSQPGSGTEAFF. CDR3 nucleotides: TGCGCCAGCAGCCAACCGGGGTCGGGCACTGAAGCTTTCTTT.

The chain joins TRBV5-1 to TRBJ2-2, with D unclear. The CDR3 sequence is 13 residues long. Trimming pared 4 bases from V and 1 base from J, leaving 5 bases between. Germline V gene lookup returns CDR1 SGHRS and CDR2 YFSETQ. The CDR3 protein is CASSAKNTGELFF. In nucleotides, the CDR3 is TGCGCCAGCAGCGCCAAGAACACCGGGGAGCTGTTTTTT.

This rearrangement joins TRBV12-2 to TRBJ2-5; the table gives TRBD2 as D, unverified against the DNA. TRBV12-2 corresponds to a pseudogene. This CDR3 has 17 residues. The CDR3 is CASRLTWVPSGRETQYF. CDR3 nucleotides: TGTGCAAGTCGCTTAACCTGGGTACCTAGCGGCCGAGAGACCCAGTACTTC.

This chain connects TRBV30 to TRBJ1-6; maybe TRBD1 (5 bases). Germline assignment: CDR1 GTSNPN and CDR2 SVGIG (reference sequence). V was pared by 2 bases and J by 10 bases, with 12 bases between. The CDR3 runs 13 residues. CDR3 in amino acids: CAWSSGSGSPLHF. The DNA for the CDR3 is TGTGCCTGGAGTTCAGGGTCCGGATCACCCCTCCACTTT.

The rearrangement links TRBV6-5 to TRBJ2-4; 9 bases fit TRBD2. The CDR3 contains 15 residues. V lost 5 bases and J lost 0; bases outside the gene matches: 2. Germline V gene sequence: CDR1 MNHEY, CDR2 SVGAGI. The CDR3 DNA is TGTGCCAGCAGTGGGACTAGCCTAGCCAAAAACATTCAGTACTTC. Residues: CASSGTSLAKNIQYF.